What follows is one T cell receptor (beta chain) and its context. Its antigen is still unknown. This specimen comes from a study of T cell responses to AZD1222 COVID-19 vaccine. Germline assignment: CDR1 WNHNN and CDR2 SYGVQD (reference sequence). This CDR3 is 13 amino acids long. The germline V and J ends were trimmed by 0 bases and 10 bases, with 7 bases remaining between them. Produced via immunoSEQ multiplex PCR; TCRdb's table is partial and in-frame only. The table shows approximately 160,000 clones, with approximately 90% occurring only once. Findings and caveats of the study: Donors skewed white British and female; clonal diversity was possibly underestimated. The breadth and depth of Spike-specific TCRs increased once two AZD1222 doses had been given.

The sequence was obtained from an adult in good health. The chain uses TRBV10-1 and TRBJ1-6; D is uncertain. The sample was peripheral blood, taken on day 0 of AZD1222 vaccination. The CDR3 loop reads CASSESEGSPLHF. CDR3 bases: TGCGCCAGCAGTGAGTCAGAGGGATCACCCCTCCACTTT.